This is a list of T cell receptor beta chains from one sample in a study of blood T cell repertoires in COVID-19. Using immunoSEQ multiplex PCR, the repertoire was profiled, and TCRdb retains in-frame clones only, with some absent. The sample includes about 220,000 clones, 75% to 85% seen only once; the top ten take roughly 2.2%. The sample comprised peripheral blood. All receptors come from a woman in her 70s with COVID-19, enrolled during active disease. CDR3s include the opening cysteine and the closing phenylalanine or tryptophan. D genes are given only for firm matches. Size is stated for part of the rows, as once, few or many counts, or as a class when the clone is expanded.

v_gene,d_gene,abundance,j_gene,CDR3aa,CDR3nt
TRBV19,.,.,TRBJ1-1,CASSILGAAEAFF,TGTGCCAGTAGTATTTTAGGGGCAGCTGAAGCTTTCTTT
TRBV11-3,.,few,TRBJ2-5,CASSPRAGAETQYF,TGTGCCAGCAGCCCCAGGGCGGGGGCCGAGACCCAGTACTTC
TRBV11-2,.,once,TRBJ2-5,CASSFAGETQYF,TGTGCCAGCAGCTTCGCGGGGGAGACCCAGTACTTC
TRBV7-6,.,.,TRBJ1-3,CASSLARSSGNTIYF,TGTGCCAGCAGCTTAGCCAGAAGCTCTGGAAACACCATATATTTT
TRBV2,.,.,TRBJ2-7,CASSLDSLREQYF,TGTGCCAGCAGTTTGGACAGCCTTAGGGAGCAGTACTTC
TRBV7-9,TRBD1,.,TRBJ2-2,CASSLVPGQGENTGELFF,TGTGCCAGCAGCTTGGTTCCGGGACAGGGGGAAAACACCGGGGAGCTGTTTTTT
TRBV5-6,TRBD1,.,TRBJ2-3,CASSSGTGRSTDTQYF,TGTGCCAGCAGCTCCGGGACAGGGCGTAGCACAGATACGCAGTATTTT
TRBV7-2,.,.,TRBJ1-1,CASSLWWGQDTEAFF,TGTGCCAGCAGCTTATGGTGGGGGCAGGACACTGAAGCTTTCTTT
TRBV19,.,.,TRBJ2-2,CASSIRVTNTGELFF,TGTGCCAGTAGTATTCGAGTAACGAACACCGGGGAGCTGTTTTTT
TRBV5-4,TRBD1,few,TRBJ1-2,CASSIDRGRDYGYTF,TGTGCCAGCAGCATCGACAGGGGAAGGGACTATGGCTACACCTTC
TRBV3-1/TRBV3-2,.,.,TRBJ1-4,CASSPTGGTNEKLFF,TGTGCCAGCAGCCCAACTGGGGGGACTAATGAAAAACTGTTTTTT
TRBV7-8,.,once,TRBJ1-1,CASSRATRGGTEAFF,TGTGCCAGCAGCCGAGCCACCCGGGGGGGCACTGAAGCTTTCTTT
TRBV5-1,TRBD1,.,TRBJ1-5,CASSLDGTGIVSNQPQHF,TGCGCCAGCAGCTTGGATGGGACAGGGATTGTCAGCAATCAGCCCCAGCATTTT
TRBV7-9,.,.,TRBJ1-5,CASSLVVSGGSNQPQHF,TGTGCCAGCAGCTTAGTAGTTAGTGGGGGCAGCAATCAGCCCCAGCATTTT
TRBV28,.,.,TRBJ2-5,CASSGGTYQETQYF,TGTGCCAGCAGTGGGGGGACTTACCAAGAGACCCAGTACTTC
TRBV7-2,.,.,TRBJ1-1,CASSFAENTEAFF,TGTGCCAGCAGCTTTGCAGAAAACACTGAAGCTTTCTTT
TRBV4-1,.,.,TRBJ1-6,CASSQKTGEDSPLHF,TGCGCCAGCAGCCAAAAAACAGGAGAGGATTCACCCCTCCACTTT
TRBV9,.,.,TRBJ2-3,CASSVVIGAADTQYF,TGTGCCAGCAGCGTAGTAATAGGGGCGGCAGATACGCAGTATTTT
TRBV24-1,TRBD1,.,TRBJ2-7,CATSAGQGREQYF,TGTGCCACCAGTGCGGGACAGGGGCGCGAGCAGTACTTC
TRBV20-1,TRBD2,.,TRBJ2-7,CSASRLAGVNYEQYF,TGCAGTGCTAGTAGACTAGCGGGAGTAAACTACGAGCAGTACTTC
TRBV18,TRBD1,.,TRBJ2-7,CASSPPGGTGISEQYF,TGTGCCAGCTCACCACCGGGCGGGACAGGGATTTCCGAGCAGTACTTC
TRBV19,.,.,TRBJ2-1,CASSIDAGSYNEQFF,TGTGCCAGTAGTATAGATGCGGGCTCCTACAATGAGCAGTTCTTC
TRBV5-6,TRBD1,once,TRBJ1-2,CASSPGGQGIYGYTF,TGTGCCAGCAGCCCGGGGGGACAGGGTATCTATGGCTACACCTTC
TRBV4-3,TRBD2,.,TRBJ2-1,CASSQEGGTSSYNEQFF,TGCGCCAGCAGCCAAGAGGGAGGGACTAGCTCCTACAATGAGCAGTTCTTC
TRBV7-8,TRBD1,.,TRBJ2-4,CASSSQGAQAKNIQYF,TGTGCCAGCAGCTCACAGGGGGCTCAAGCCAAAAACATTCAGTACTTC
TRBV10-3,.,many,TRBJ1-4,CAISETVEEKLFF,TGTGCCATCAGTGAGACAGTGGAAGAAAAACTGTTTTTT
TRBV28,.,once,TRBJ1-1,CASSWGGGGTEAFF,TGTGCCAGCAGTTGGGGGGGCGGGGGCACTGAAGCTTTCTTT
TRBV25-1,TRBD1,once,TRBJ1-1,CASGGQGGYTEAFF,TGTGCCAGCGGTGGACAGGGGGGATACACTGAAGCTTTCTTT
TRBV11-3,.,once,TRBJ1-3,CASRPPTGPGNTIYF,TGTGCCAGCAGACCACCCACAGGGCCCGGAAACACCATATATTTT
TRBV5-1,.,.,TRBJ2-1,CASSLSRGNEQFF,TGCGCCAGCAGCTTGTCGAGGGGGAATGAGCAGTTCTTC
TRBV30,TRBD2,.,TRBJ2-7,CAWTGTVGTSGRDQTYEQYF,TGTGCCTGGACCGGGACAGTGGGGACTAGCGGGAGGGATCAAACCTACGAGCAGTACTTC
TRBV18,TRBD2,.,TRBJ2-3,CASSPGLAVDTQYF,TGTGCCAGCTCACCGGGACTAGCTGTAGATACGCAGTATTTT